This is a list of T cell receptor beta chains from one sample in a study of immune evolution from preneoplasia to lung adenocarcinoma. Profiling relied on immunoSEQ multiplex PCR, and the TCRdb table lists in-frame clones only, not all of them. Of around 6,400 clones listed, around 85% are singletons. Sample: FFPE invasive lung adenocarcinoma tissue. Receptors originate from a person aged 50 to 70 with lung adenocarcinoma. Both conserved end residues are part of each CDR3. A D gene is named only where the DNA matches it firmly. Clone size is stated in some rows and not others, as once, few, many or a class when expanded.

V	J	D	size	DNA	CDR3
TRBV6-1	TRBJ2-2	TRBD2	-	TGTGCCAGCAGTGAAGGCGGGAGCGACACCGGGGAGCTGTTTTTT	CASSEGGSDTGELFF
TRBV19	TRBJ2-2	-	-	TGTGCCAGTAGTAAGCGAGGACCACAGATGAACACCGGGGAGCTGTTTTTT	CASSKRGPQMNTGELFF
TRBV30	TRBJ2-5	-	-	TGTGCCTGGAGCGTTAGCGGAACTGAGACCCAGTACTTC	CAWSVSGTETQYF
TRBV5-3	TRBJ2-7	-	-	TGTGCCAGAAGCTTGTTACCCCTTCGCTCCTACGAGCAGTACTTC	CARSLLPLRSYEQYF
TRBV30	TRBJ2-1	-	-	TGTGCCTGGAGTCCGGGGGCTTTGGCCGAGCAGTTCTTC	CAWSPGALAEQFF
TRBV9	TRBJ2-1	-	-	TGTGCCAGCAGCTTAACTGGCGTGAATGAGCAGTTCTTC	CASSLTGVNEQFF
TRBV7-8	TRBJ2-5	-	-	TGTGCCAGCAGCTCGCTCCTCGGACAGAGCACCCAAGAGACCCAGTACTTC	CASSSLLGQSTQETQYF
TRBV7-9	TRBJ2-7	-	large	TGTGCCAGCAGCTTATACTACGAGCAGTACTTC	CASSLYYEQYF
TRBV29-1	TRBJ1-2	TRBD1	-	TGCAGCGTTGATTCGGACAGGAGGTATGGCTACACCTTC	CSVDSDRRYGYTF
TRBV27	TRBJ2-1	TRBD2	-	TGTGCCAGCAGCTTAGGGACTACTTACAATGAGCAGTTCTTC	CASSLGTTYNEQFF
TRBV6-1	TRBJ2-5	TRBD1	once	TGTGCCAGCTCTACCGGGACAGGGAGGGAGACCCAGTACTTC	CASSTGTGRETQYF
TRBV7-9	TRBJ2-3	-	-	TGTGCCAGCAGCGAACTAGGAACAGATACGCAGTATTTT	CASSELGTDTQYF
TRBV6-1	TRBJ1-1	-	-	TGTGCCAGCAGTGAAGAGGTATGGGAAGGCAGGACTGAAGCTTTCTTT	CASSEEVWEGRTEAFF
TRBV28	TRBJ2-7	-	-	TGTGCCACCCGTCTCAGGGGGGCCTACGAGCAGTACTTC	CATRLRGAYEQYF
TRBV29-1	TRBJ2-1	-	-	TGCAGCGTTGGTTCAGGGGAGCAGTTCTTC	CSVGSGEQFF
TRBV11-2	TRBJ2-1	-	once	TGTGCCAGCAGCTTATGGTCGGTAAAAAGCTCCTACAATGAGCAGTTCTTC	CASSLWSVKSSYNEQFF
TRBV27	TRBJ2-5	TRBD2	-	TGTGCCAGCAGTTTATCTGCTAGCGGAGTCAGGGAGACCCAGTACTTC	CASSLSASGVRETQYF
TRBV6-1	TRBJ1-4	-	-	TGTGCTAGCAGTAGACCGGCAACTAATGAAAAACTGTTTTTT	CASSRPATNEKLFF
TRBV28	TRBJ2-5	-	-	TGTGCCAGCAGGGGCCGGGGGGAGACCCAGTACTTC	CASRGRGETQYF
TRBV2	TRBJ2-5	-	-	TGTGCCAGCAGGAGGTTAATGGAGACCCAGTACTTC	CASRRLMETQYF
TRBV9	TRBJ2-2	TRBD1	-	TGTGCCAGCAGCCCGACCCGGACAGGGAACACCGGGGAGCTGTTTTTT	CASSPTRTGNTGELFF
TRBV18	TRBJ2-5	TRBD1	-	TGTGCCAGCTCACCTCGGGACAGGGTAGAGACCCAGTACTTC	CASSPRDRVETQYF
TRBV6-1	TRBJ2-2	-	-	TGTGCCAGCAGTGAACTAACAGGGTCCCCCGAGGAGCTGTTTTTT	CASSELTGSPEELFF
TRBV6-5	TRBJ2-1	TRBD2	-	TGTGCCAGCAGTCTCACTAGCGGAACCTACAATGAGCAGTTCTTC	CASSLTSGTYNEQFF
TRBV7-3	TRBJ1-5	-	few	TGTGCCAGCGCAGGATCCAATCAGCCCCAGCATTTT	CASAGSNQPQHF
TRBV6-1	TRBJ2-3	TRBD1	-	TGTGCCAGCAGTGAGGGACAGGGGGACACAGATACGCAGTATTTT	CASSEGQGDTDTQYF
TRBV9	TRBJ1-5	TRBD1	-	TGTGCCAGCAGTTCGGGGACAGGAGGCCAGCCCCAGCATTTT	CASSSGTGGQPQHF
TRBV29-1	TRBJ2-7	-	-	TGCAGCGTTGAAGACGAGGGGTCCTACGAGCAGTACTTC	CSVEDEGSYEQYF
TRBV6-4	TRBJ2-2	-	-	TGTGCCAGCAGTGATGGACCAGACACCGGGGAGCTGTTTTTT	CASSDGPDTGELFF
TRBV4-1	TRBJ2-1	TRBD2	few	TGCGCCAGCAGCCAAGATTGGGCTAGCGGGGGGAACAATGAGCAGTTCTTC	CASSQDWASGGNNEQFF